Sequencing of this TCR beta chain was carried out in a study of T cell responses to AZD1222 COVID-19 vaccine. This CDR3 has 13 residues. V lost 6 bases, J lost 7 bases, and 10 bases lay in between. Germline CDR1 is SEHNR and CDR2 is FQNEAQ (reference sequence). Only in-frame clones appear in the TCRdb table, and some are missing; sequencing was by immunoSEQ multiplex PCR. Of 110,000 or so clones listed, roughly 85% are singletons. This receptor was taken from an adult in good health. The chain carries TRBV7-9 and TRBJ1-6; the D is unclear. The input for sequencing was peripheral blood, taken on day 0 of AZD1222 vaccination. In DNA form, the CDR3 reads TGTGCCAGCAGTATCGAAGGGAATTCACCCCTCCACTTT. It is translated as CASSIEGNSPLHF.